The rows below give T cell receptor beta chains drawn from one sample of a study of blood T cell repertoires in COVID-19. Sequenced by immunoSEQ multiplex PCR; TCRdb stores in-frame clones only, minus some. The table has 200,000 to 300,000 clones, approximately 86% seen once. The sequenced sample was PBMCs or T cells enriched from blood (not recorded which). These TCRs come from a woman aged 18-30 years who had recovered from COVID-19. CDR3s include the opening cysteine and the closing phenylalanine or tryptophan. Clone size is not always given. Where it is, it says once, few, many or a class for expanded clones.

clone_size j_call v_call cdr3_aa
- TRBJ1-2 TRBV6-5 CASSRTGRDYGYTF
once TRBJ2-7 TRBV5-4 CASSLAGASGPYEQYF
- TRBJ2-7 TRBV11-2 CASSLSPGEGLSYEQYF
- TRBJ1-2 TRBV6-5 CASSYSYDRDYYGYTF
- TRBJ1-2 TRBV30 CAWSAFRGRGYGYTF
- TRBJ2-3 TRBV7-3 CASSPWGRPSTDTQYF
once TRBJ2-6 TRBV5-4 CASSPRQGSGANVLTF
- TRBJ1-4 TRBV7-8 CASSTQGLGDEKLFF
once TRBJ2-7 TRBV7-2 CASSLKGMARDRGNEQYF
few TRBJ1-1 TRBV10-3 CAIRPGQGTTEAFF
once TRBJ1-5 TRBV4-1 CASSHGQGRGPQHF
- TRBJ1-2 TRBV13 CASSLGGGDYGYTF
- TRBJ2-7 TRBV7-2 CASSLVPPRTGHYEQYF
once TRBJ2-1 TRBV4-3 CASSQDRRAGIGSYNEQFF
few TRBJ2-7 TRBV11-3 CASSLAGTQQGFYF
- TRBJ2-7 TRBV29-1 CSVYTGSEQYF
- TRBJ2-1 TRBV4-1 CASSQEEGFLGGNEQFF
- TRBJ2-1 TRBV28 CASSLWGGQFF
- TRBJ2-7 TRBV5-4 CASSPAIAGGREQYF
once TRBJ1-2 TRBV3-1/TRBV3-2 CASSQGRRPDYGYTF
- TRBJ1-5 TRBV6-1 CASSEPFGPRVRGNQPQHF
once TRBJ2-3 TRBV4-1 CASSQPPSTDTQYF
- TRBJ1-4 TRBV4-3 CASSPTGSTNEKLFF
- TRBJ1-3 TRBV2 CASSEAGLSSGNTIYF
- TRBJ2-2 TRBV11-2 CASSLVSGRTGELFF
- TRBJ1-2 TRBV25-1 CASSSLTGGYGYTF
- TRBJ2-1 TRBV7-9 CASSQGTSGSSNEQFF
- TRBJ1-1 TRBV21-1 CASSKTTDREANTEAFF
once TRBJ1-5 TRBV27 CASGREQPQHF
- TRBJ2-3 TRBV3-1/TRBV3-2 CASSQIPRRTDTQYF
- TRBJ1-1 TRBV25-1 CASSIFGGTEAFF
- TRBJ2-3 TRBV7-8 CASSFIGSPSTDTQYF
once TRBJ1-6 TRBV30 CAWSGDRGSPLHF
- TRBJ2-3 TRBV9 CASSTTGTPTSTDTQYF
- TRBJ1-2 TRBV10-2 CASSGGQGNYGYTF
- TRBJ1-2 TRBV7-2 CASSLTREGYGYTF
- TRBJ1-3 TRBV10-3 CAISDPRGAPGNTIYF
- TRBJ2-7 TRBV7-9 CASSPLGYEQYF
once TRBJ1-1 TRBV2 CASSAPTENTEAFF
few TRBJ1-1 TRBV7-6 CASSTTGATEAFF
- TRBJ2-7 TRBV5-1 CVSSYDREGYEQYF
- TRBJ1-4 TRBV30 CAWRADRGRTNEKLFF
- TRBJ2-1 TRBV28 CASSFSQGALDSYNEQFF
few TRBJ1-2 TRBV5-4 CASSLEGDNYGYTF
few TRBJ2-7 TRBV6-6 CASSSLGQFFTYEQYF
- TRBJ2-7 TRBV2 CASSESFMGQGYHEQYF
- TRBJ1-5 TRBV5-4 CASSRTPGQSQPQHF
- TRBJ1-2 TRBV27 CASSEHRTGDGYTF
- TRBJ1-6 TRBV5-1 CASSGDSRNSPLHF
- TRBJ1-1 TRBV4-3 CASSQDLGQEAFF
- TRBJ1-2 TRBV2 CASSGGLPNYGYTF
- TRBJ1-1 TRBV14 CASSLSQTVTEAFF
- TRBJ1-6 TRBV30 CAWTFTGGRNSPLHF
- TRBJ1-2 TRBV30 CAWSPDSRRDYGYTF